This TCR beta chain stems from a study of T-cell reconstitution after alpha-beta-depleted transplantation in children. The CDR3 runs to 13 residues. The V and J ends lost 4 bases and 6 bases, in that order; junction bases with no gene match: 6. Using unique molecular identifiers, the investigators prepared the TCRbeta library. TCRdb re-derived calls from the PCR reads in MiXCR, one entry per CDR3 protein. This sample has around 960,000 distinct CDR3 sequences; roughly 29% occur once, and the top ten carry under 30%. The chain combines TRBV12-3 or TRBV12-4 with TRBJ2-7; 7 positions match TRBD1. The clonotype originates from a boy under two years old who had a stem cell transplant for SCID, so the T cells may come from the graft donor. This specimen was PBMCs, mostly from graft donor cells, taken 360 days after TCRalphabeta/CD19-depleted stem cell transplant. This CDR3 is CASSSPGGAEQYF. The CDR3 coding sequence is TGTGCCAGCAGTTCCCCAGGGGGTGCCGAGCAGTACTTC.